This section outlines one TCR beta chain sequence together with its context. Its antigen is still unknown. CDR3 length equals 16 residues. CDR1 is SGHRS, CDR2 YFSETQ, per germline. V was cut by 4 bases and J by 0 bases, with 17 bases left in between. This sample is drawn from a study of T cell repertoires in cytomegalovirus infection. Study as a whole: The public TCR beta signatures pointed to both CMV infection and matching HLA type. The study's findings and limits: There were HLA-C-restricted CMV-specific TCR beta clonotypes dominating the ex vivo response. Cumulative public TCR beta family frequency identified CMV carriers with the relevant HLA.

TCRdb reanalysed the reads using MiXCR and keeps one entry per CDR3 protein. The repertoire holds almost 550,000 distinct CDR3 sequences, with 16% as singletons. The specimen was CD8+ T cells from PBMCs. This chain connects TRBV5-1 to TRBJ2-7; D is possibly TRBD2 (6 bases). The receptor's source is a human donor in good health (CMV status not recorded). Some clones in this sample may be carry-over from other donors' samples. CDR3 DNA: TGCGCCAGCAGCCCACCGGGATTCGGGAGCTCCTACGAGCAGTACTTC. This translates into CASSPPGFGSSYEQYF.